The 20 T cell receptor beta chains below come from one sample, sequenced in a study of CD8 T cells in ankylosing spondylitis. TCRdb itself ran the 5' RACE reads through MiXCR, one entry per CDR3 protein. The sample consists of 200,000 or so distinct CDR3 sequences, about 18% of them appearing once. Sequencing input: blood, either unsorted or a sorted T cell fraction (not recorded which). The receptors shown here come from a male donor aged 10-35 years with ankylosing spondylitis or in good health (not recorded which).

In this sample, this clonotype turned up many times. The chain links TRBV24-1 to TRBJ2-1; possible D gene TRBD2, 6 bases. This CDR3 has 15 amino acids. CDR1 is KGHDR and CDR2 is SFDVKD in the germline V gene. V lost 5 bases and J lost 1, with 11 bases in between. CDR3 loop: CATSALGGSYNEQFF. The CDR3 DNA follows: TGTGCCACCAGTGCCCTGGGGGGATCCTACAATGAGCAGTTCTTC.

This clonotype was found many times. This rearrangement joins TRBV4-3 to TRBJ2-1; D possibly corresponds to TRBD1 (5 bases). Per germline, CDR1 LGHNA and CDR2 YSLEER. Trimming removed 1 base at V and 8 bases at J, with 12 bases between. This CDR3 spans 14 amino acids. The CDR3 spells CASSQGHRTDEQFF. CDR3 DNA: TGCGCCAGCAGCCAAGGTCACAGGACGGATGAGCAGTTCTTC.

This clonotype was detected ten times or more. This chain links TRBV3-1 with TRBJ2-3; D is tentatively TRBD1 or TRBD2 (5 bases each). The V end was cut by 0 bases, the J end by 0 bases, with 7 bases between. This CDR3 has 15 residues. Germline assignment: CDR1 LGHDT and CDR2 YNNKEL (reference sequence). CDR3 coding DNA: TGTGCCAGCAGCCAAGAGGGACGAAGCACAGATACGCAGTATTTT. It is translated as CASSQEGRSTDTQYF.

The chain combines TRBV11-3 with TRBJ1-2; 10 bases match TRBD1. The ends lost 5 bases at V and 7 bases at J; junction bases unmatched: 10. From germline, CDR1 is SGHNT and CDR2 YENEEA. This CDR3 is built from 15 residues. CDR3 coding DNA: TGTGCCAGCAGCGCAGGGACAGGGGCCTTACCTGGCTACACCTTC. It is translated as CASSAGTGALPGYTF.

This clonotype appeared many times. CDR3 nucleotide sequence: TGTGCCAGCAGTTCCCGACTAGCGGGATTCCGGTCTGGGGCCAACGTCCTGACTTTC. This gives the protein CASSSRLAGFRSGANVLTF. V and J are TRBV6-5 and TRBJ2-6; 11 bases map to TRBD2. CDR3 length: 19 amino acids. V dropped 4 bases and J dropped 1; count of bases not matched to a gene: 9. CDR1 is MNHEY, CDR2 SVGAGI, per germline.

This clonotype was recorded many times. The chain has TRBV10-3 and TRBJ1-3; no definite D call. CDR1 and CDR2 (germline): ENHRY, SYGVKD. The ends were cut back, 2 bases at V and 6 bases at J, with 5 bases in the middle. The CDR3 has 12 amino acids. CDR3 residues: CAISEPENTIYF. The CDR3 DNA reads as TGTGCCATCAGTGAGCCAGAAAACACCATATATTTT.

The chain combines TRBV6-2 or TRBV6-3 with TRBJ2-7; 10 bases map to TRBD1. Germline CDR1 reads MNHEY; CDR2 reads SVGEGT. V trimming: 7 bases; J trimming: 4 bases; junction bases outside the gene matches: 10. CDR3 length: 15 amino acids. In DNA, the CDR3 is TGTGCCAGCACCCCAAGGGGGACAGGGGATTACGAGCAGTACTTC. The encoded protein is CASTPRGTGDYEQYF.

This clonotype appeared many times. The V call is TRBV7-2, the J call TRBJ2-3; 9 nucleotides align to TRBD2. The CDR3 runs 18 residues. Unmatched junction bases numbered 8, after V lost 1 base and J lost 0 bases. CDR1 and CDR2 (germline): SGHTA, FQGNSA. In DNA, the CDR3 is TGTGCCAGCAGCTTAGGTCCAGCGGGAGGCACTAGCACAGATACGCAGTATTTT. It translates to CASSLGPAGGTSTDTQYF.

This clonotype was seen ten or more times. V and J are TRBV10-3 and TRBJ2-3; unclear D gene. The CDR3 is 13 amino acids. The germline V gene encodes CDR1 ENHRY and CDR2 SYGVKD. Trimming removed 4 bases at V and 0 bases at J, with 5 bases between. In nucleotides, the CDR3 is TGTGCCATCAGTGGGCAGAGCACAGATACGCAGTATTTT. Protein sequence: CAISGQSTDTQYF.

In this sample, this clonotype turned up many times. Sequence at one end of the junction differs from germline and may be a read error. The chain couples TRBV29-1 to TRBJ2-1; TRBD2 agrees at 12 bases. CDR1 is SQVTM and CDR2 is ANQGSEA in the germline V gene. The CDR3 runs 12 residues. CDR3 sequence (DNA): TGCAGCCCTCGGACTAGCGGGATTCGGGGCCACTTC. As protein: CSPRTSGIRGHF.

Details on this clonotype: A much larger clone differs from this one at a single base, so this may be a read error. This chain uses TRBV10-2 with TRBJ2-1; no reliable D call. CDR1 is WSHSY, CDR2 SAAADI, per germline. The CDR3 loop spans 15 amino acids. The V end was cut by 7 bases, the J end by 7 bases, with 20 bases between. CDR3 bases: TGCGCCAGCACTAGGACCCTCTCCAACTTTAATGAGCAGTTCTTC. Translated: CASTRTLSNFNEQFF.

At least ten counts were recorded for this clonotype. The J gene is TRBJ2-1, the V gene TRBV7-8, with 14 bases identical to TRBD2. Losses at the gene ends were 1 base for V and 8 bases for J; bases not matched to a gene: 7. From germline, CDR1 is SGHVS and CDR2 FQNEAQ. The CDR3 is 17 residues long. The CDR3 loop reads CASSLVAGTSGSHEQFF. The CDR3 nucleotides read TGTGCCAGCAGCTTAGTAGCGGGGACTAGCGGGAGCCATGAGCAGTTCTTC. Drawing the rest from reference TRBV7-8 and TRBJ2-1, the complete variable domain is GAGVSQSPRYKVAKRGQDVALRCDPISGHVSLFWYQQALGQGPEFLTYFQNEAQLDKSGLPSDRFFAERPEGSVSTLKIQRTQQEDSAVYLCASSLVAGTSGSHEQFFGPGTRLTVL.

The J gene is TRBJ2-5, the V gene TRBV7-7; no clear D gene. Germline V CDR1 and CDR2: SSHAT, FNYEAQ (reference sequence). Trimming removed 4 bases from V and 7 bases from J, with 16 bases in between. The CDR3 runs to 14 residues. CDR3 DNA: TGTGCCAGCAGCTCAAGTACGCGTAAAGGGACCCAGTACTTC. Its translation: CASSSSTRKGTQYF.

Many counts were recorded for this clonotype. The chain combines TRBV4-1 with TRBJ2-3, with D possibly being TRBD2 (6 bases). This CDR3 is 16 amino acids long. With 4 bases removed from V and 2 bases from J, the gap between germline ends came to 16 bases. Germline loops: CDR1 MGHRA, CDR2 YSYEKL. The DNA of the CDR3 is TGCGCCAGCAGCCGAAGTAGCGGCGCCCTCACAGATACGCAGTATTTT. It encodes CASSRSSGALTDTQYF.

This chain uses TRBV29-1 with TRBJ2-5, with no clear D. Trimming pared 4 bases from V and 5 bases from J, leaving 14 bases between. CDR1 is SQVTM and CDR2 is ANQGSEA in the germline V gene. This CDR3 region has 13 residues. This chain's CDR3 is CSVGGPSSETQYF. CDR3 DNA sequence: TGCAGCGTTGGTGGGCCTAGTAGCGAGACCCAGTACTTC.

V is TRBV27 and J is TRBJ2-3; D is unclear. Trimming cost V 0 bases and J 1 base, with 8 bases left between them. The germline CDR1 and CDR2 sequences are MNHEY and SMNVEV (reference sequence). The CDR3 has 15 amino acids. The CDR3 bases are TGTGCCAGCAGTTTATCTGCGATCGGCACAGATACGCAGTATTTT. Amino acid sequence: CASSLSAIGTDTQYF.

CDR3: CSARVVVGNEQFF. The CDR3 DNA sequence: TGCAGTGCTAGAGTCGTAGTTGGGAATGAGCAGTTCTTC. The J gene is TRBJ2-1, the V gene TRBV20-1; D gene uncertain. The CDR3 has 13 amino acids. The V end lost 1 base, the J end lost 7 bases, and 11 bases lay between the germline ends. Germline CDR1 DFQATT, CDR2 SNEGSKA (reference sequence).

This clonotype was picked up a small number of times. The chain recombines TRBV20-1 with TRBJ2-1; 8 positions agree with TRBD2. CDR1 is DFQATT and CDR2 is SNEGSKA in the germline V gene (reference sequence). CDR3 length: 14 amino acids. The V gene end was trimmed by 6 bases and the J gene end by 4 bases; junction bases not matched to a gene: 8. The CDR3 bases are TGCAGTGCAAAAATTAGCGGGACTTACAATGAGCAGTTCTTC. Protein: CSAKISGTYNEQFF.

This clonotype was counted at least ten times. CDR3 loop: CASRAQQETQYF. The CDR3 nucleotides read TGCGCCAGCAGGGCGCAACAAGAGACCCAGTACTTC. The V call is TRBV5-1, the J call TRBJ2-5; D is ambiguous. V lost 5 bases and J lost 2, with 7 bases in between. The CDR3 loop spans 12 amino acids. CDR1 and CDR2 (germline): SGHRS, YFSETQ.

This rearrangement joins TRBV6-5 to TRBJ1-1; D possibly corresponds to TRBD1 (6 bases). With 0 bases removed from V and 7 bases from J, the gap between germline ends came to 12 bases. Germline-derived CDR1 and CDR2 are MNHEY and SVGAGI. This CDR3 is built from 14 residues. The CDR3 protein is CASSYSSGQNEAFF. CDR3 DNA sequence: TGTGCCAGCAGTTACTCGAGCGGACAGAATGAAGCTTTCTTT.